This T cell receptor beta chain was retrieved from a study of blood T cell repertoires in COVID-19 (dated by TCRdb to about 2020). Concerning the study at large: Samples covering the acute and convalescent phases of COVID-19 were provided by collaborators in the United States, Italy and Spain. The prospective study material was composed of cDNA or gDNA derived from T cells, B-cell-depleted T cells, or PBMCs. Subjects who had been exposed to COVID-19, were actively infected with it, or had recovered from it provided the deeply sampled blood TCRbeta repertoires that made up the dataset. A freely available public database, intended as a resource for researchers studying the immune response to SARS-CoV-2, is where the repertoires were released. Samples were obtained from the ongoing ImmuneRACE study (first 160 participants) and from over 1,000 subjects provided by 6 global collaborators. Nearly every sample came with metadata listing a de-identified subject ID, COVID-19 status, age in years and sex. Where available, HLA class I and class II types were obtained from metadata supplied by the sample provider rather than from assay-based typing. The research as a whole found: How much clinical and demographic metadata was included differed by source and by participant, and the metadata was provided uncurated.

In Seattle, one collaborating source enrolled patients while the infection was active and tracked those patients longitudinally over the course of disease. Whole blood was collected in K2EDTA tubes by collaborating institutions according to the institutions' own protocols. For TCRbeta analysis, collaborators shipped samples in one of three forms: frozen whole blood, isolated PBMCs, or DNA extracted from either of those sample types. The immunoSEQ Assay, a bias-controlled multiplex PCR, was used to amplify TCRbeta CDR3 regions from genomic DNA. On the study's bioinformatics: Within the assay, amplification of reference gene primers was used to estimate how many nucleated cells each sample contained. Sequence reads were collapsed and filtered to measure the absolute abundance of every unique TCRbeta CDR3 rearrangement. For each sample, productive Simpson clonality was calculated as the square root of Simpson's diversity index across productive rearrangements. Imported from immuneACCESS, the table was reduced by TCRdb to in-frame sequences with V and J called. These copies leave out some clones; in studies compared against another copy, an unresolved V gene accounts for under half, and the cause of the remainder is not known. V, J and clone size are those of that table, while D and trimming were read from the DNA. Across this sample there are approximately 300,000 clones, with over 75% seen only once. Jointly, the top ten make up approximately 7.5% of the sample.

V is cut back by 5 bases and J by 0 bases, with 4 bases in the junction unmatched. From its cysteine to its phenylalanine, the CDR3 spans 15 amino acids. The DNA shown is the 45-base CDR3, in frame from base 1. The germline V gene yields MDHEN for CDR1 and SYDVKM for CDR2. This clone was recorded once. Its specific antigen is unknown. The record has no base qualities; no much larger clone is one base away. Sequenced: peripheral blood. Recombination joined TRBV28 with TRBJ1-1; TRBD1 agrees with 9 junctional bases. This TCR was recovered from a woman between 25 and 40 years old with COVID-19, enrolled during active disease. The DNA reads TGTGCCAGCAGTCCCCGGGACAGGGTGAACACTGAAGCTTTCTTT. The resulting protein is CASSPRDRVNTEAFF. The entire variable domain, with the stretches around the CDR3 drawn from the reference TRBV28 and TRBJ1-1 proteins, is DVKVTQSSRYLVKRTGEKVFLECVQDMDHENMFWYRQDPGLGLRLIYFSYDVKMKEKGDIPEGYSVSREKKERFSLILESASTNQTSMYLCASSPRDRVNTEAFFGQGTRLTVV.